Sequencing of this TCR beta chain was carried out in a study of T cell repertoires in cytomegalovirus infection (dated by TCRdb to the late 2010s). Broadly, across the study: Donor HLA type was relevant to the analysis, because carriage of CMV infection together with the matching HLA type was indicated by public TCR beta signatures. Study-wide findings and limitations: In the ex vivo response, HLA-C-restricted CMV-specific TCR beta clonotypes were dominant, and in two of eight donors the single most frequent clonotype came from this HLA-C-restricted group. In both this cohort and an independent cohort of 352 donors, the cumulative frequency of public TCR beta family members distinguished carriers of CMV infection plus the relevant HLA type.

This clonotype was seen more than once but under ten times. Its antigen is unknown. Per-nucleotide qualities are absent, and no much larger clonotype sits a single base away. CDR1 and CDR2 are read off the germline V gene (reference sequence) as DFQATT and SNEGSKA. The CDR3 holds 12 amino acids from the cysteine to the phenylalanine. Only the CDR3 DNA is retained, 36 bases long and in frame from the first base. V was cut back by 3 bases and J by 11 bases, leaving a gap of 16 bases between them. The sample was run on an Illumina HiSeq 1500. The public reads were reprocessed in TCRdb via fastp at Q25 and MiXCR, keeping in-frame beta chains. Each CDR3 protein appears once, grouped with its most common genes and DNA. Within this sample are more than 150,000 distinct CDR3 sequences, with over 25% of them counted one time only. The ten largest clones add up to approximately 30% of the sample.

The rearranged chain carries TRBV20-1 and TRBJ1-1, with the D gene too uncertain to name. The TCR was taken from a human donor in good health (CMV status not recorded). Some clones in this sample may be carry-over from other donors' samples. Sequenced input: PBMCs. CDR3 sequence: CSARSAALTAFF. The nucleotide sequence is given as TGCAGTGCTAGGTCGGCAGCTCTGACGGCTTTCTTT.